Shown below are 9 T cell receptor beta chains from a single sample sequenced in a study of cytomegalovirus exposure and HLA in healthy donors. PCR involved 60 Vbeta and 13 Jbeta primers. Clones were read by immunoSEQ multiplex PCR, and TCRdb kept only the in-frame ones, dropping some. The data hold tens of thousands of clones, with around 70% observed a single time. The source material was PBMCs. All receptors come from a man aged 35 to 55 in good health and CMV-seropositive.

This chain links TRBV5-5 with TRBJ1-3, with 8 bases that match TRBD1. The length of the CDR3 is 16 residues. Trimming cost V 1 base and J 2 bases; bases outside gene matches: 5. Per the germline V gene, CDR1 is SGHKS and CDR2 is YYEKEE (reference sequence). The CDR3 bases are TGTGCCAGCAGCTTGCGGCAGGGGGCAACTGGAAACACCATATATTTT. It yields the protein CASSLRQGATGNTIYF.

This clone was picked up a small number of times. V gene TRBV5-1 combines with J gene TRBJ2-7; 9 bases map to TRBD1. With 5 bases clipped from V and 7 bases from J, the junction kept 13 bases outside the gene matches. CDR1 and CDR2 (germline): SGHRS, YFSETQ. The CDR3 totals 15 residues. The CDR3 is CASSQFGTGTGEQYF. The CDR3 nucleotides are TGCGCCAGCAGTCAATTCGGGACAGGGACGGGTGAGCAGTACTTC.

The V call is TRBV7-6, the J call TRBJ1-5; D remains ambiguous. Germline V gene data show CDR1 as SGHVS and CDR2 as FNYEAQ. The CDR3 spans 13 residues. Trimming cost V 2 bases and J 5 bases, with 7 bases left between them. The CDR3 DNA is TGTGCCAGCAGCTTAACTAGGGATCAGCCCCAGCATTTT. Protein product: CASSLTRDQPQHF. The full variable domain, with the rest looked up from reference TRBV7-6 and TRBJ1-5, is GAGVSQSPRYKVTKRGQDVALRCDPISGHVSLYWYRQALGQGPEFLTYFNYEAQQDKSGLPNDRFSAERPEGSISTLTIQRTEQRDSAMYRCASSLTRDQPQHFGDGTRLSIL.

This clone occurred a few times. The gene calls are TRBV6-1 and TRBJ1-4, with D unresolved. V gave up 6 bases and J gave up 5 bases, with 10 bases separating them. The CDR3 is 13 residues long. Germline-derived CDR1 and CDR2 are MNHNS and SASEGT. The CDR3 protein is CASRPELNEKLFF. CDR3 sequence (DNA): TGTGCCAGCAGACCCGAGCTAAATGAAAAACTGTTTTTT.

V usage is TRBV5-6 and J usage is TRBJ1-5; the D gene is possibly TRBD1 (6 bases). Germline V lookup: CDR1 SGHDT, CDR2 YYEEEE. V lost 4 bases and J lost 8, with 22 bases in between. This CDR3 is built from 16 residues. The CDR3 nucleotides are TGTGCCAGCAGCCTGCTGGCGGGGGCCAAGGACGAGCCCCAGCATTTT. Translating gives CASSLLAGAKDEPQHF.

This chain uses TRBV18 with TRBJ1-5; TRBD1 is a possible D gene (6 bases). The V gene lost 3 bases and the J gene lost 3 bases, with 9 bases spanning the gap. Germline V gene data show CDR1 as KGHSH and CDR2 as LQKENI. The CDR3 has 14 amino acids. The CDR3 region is CASSPQGNNQPQHF. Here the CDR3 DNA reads TGTGCCAGCTCACCCCAGGGGAACAATCAGCCCCAGCATTTT. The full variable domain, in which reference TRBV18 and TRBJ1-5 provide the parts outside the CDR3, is NAGVMQNPRHLVRRRGQEARLRCSPMKGHSHVYWYRQLPEEGLKFMVYLQKENIIDESGMPKERFSAEFPKEGPSILRIQQVVRGDSAAYFCASSPQGNNQPQHFGDGTRLSIL.

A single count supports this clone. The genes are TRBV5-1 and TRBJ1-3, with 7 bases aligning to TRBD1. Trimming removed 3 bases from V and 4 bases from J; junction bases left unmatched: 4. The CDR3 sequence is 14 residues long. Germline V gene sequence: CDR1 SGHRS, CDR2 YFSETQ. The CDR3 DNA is TGCGCCAGCAGCTCTCAGACAGGGGGAAACACCATATATTTT. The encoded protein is CASSSQTGGNTIYF.

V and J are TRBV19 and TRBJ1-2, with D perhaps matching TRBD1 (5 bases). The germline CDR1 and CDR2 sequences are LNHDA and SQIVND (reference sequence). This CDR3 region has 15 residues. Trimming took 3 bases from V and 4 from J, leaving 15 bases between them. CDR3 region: CASSIQAGSAYGYTF. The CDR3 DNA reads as TGTGCCAGTAGTATTCAGGCAGGGTCGGCCTATGGCTACACCTTC.

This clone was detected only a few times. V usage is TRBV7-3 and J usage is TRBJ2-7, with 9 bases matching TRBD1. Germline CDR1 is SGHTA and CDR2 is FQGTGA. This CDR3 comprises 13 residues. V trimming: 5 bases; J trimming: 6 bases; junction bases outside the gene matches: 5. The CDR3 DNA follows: TGTGCCAGCAGCCTGGGACAGGGAGGCGAGCAGTACTTC. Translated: CASSLGQGGEQYF.